The rows below give T cell receptor beta chains drawn from one sample of a study of blood T cell repertoires in COVID-19. This table comes from immunoSEQ multiplex PCR, and its TCRdb copy is limited to in-frame clones, with some not included. Among 130,000 to 150,000 clones listed, approximately 80% were seen once. The source material was peripheral blood. The receptor set was obtained from a woman between 40 and 50 years old with active or convalescent COVID-19. CDR3s include the opening cysteine and the closing phenylalanine or tryptophan. Fields, in order: V gene, clone size, J gene, D gene, CDR3 protein, CDR3 DNA. The D gene is left open where the match is weak. Not all rows give a size; the values are once, few, many and, for expanded clones, a class.

v_call: TRBV5-1; clone_size: -; j_call: TRBJ2-5; d_call: -; cdr3_aa: CASSLGAGQGETQYF; cdr3_nt: TGCGCCAGCAGCCTCGGGGCTGGCCAGGGGGAGACCCAGTACTTC
v_call: TRBV5-4; clone_size: -; j_call: TRBJ1-6; d_call: -; cdr3_aa: CASSLDGYISPLHF; cdr3_nt: TGTGCCAGCAGCTTGGACGGGTATATTTCACCCCTCCACTTT
v_call: TRBV7-9; clone_size: -; j_call: TRBJ2-2; d_call: TRBD1; cdr3_aa: CASSRRGGTGDTGELFF; cdr3_nt: TGTGCCAGCAGCCGCCGCGGAGGGACAGGGGACACCGGGGAGCTGTTTTTT
v_call: TRBV7-9; clone_size: -; j_call: TRBJ2-1; d_call: -; cdr3_aa: CASSFSLGEQFF; cdr3_nt: TGTGCCAGCAGCTTCTCTCTGGGCGAGCAGTTCTTC
v_call: TRBV5-1; clone_size: -; j_call: TRBJ1-4; d_call: -; cdr3_aa: CASKGQATNEKLFF; cdr3_nt: TGCGCCAGCAAGGGACAAGCAACTAATGAAAAACTGTTTTTT
v_call: TRBV27; clone_size: -; j_call: TRBJ2-1; d_call: TRBD2; cdr3_aa: CASSFVSGSYNEQFF; cdr3_nt: TGTGCCAGCAGTTTCGTTAGCGGGAGCTACAATGAGCAGTTCTTC
v_call: TRBV27; clone_size: -; j_call: TRBJ2-7; d_call: -; cdr3_aa: CASSRDRSSYEQYF; cdr3_nt: TGTGCCAGCAGTCGCGACAGGAGCTCCTACGAGCAGTACTTC
v_call: TRBV2; clone_size: -; j_call: TRBJ1-2; d_call: -; cdr3_aa: CASGERSYGYTF; cdr3_nt: TGTGCCAGCGGGGAGCGATCCTATGGCTACACCTTC
v_call: TRBV5-1; clone_size: few; j_call: TRBJ2-1; d_call: -; cdr3_aa: CASSLPSVYNEQFF; cdr3_nt: TGCGCCAGCAGCTTGCCTAGCGTGTACAATGAGCAGTTCTTC
v_call: TRBV6-1; clone_size: few; j_call: TRBJ1-1; d_call: -; cdr3_aa: CASSDTENTEAFF; cdr3_nt: TGTGCCAGCAGTGATACAGAGAACACTGAAGCTTTCTTT
v_call: TRBV7-9; clone_size: -; j_call: TRBJ2-1; d_call: TRBD2; cdr3_aa: CASSSTGTSDGDEQFF; cdr3_nt: TGTGCCAGCAGCTCGACAGGGACTAGCGATGGCGATGAGCAGTTCTTC
v_call: TRBV10-1; clone_size: -; j_call: TRBJ2-1; d_call: TRBD2; cdr3_aa: CASSASGGARYNEQFF; cdr3_nt: TGCGCCAGCTCCGCTAGCGGGGGGGCCAGGTACAATGAGCAGTTCTTC
v_call: TRBV7-2; clone_size: few; j_call: TRBJ1-2; d_call: -; cdr3_aa: CASSLGIFGGIAHGYTF; cdr3_nt: TGTGCCAGCAGCTTAGGGATCTTCGGCGGGATCGCACATGGCTACACCTTC
v_call: TRBV30; clone_size: few; j_call: TRBJ1-5; d_call: -; cdr3_aa: CAWSVLGGQPQHF; cdr3_nt: TGTGCCTGGAGTGTACTGGGAGGACAGCCCCAGCATTTT
v_call: TRBV28; clone_size: -; j_call: TRBJ2-3; d_call: TRBD1; cdr3_aa: CASRMTGERTQYF; cdr3_nt: TGTGCCAGCAGGATGACAGGGGAGCGTACGCAGTATTTT
v_call: TRBV28; clone_size: many; j_call: TRBJ2-1; d_call: TRBD2; cdr3_aa: CASSQGLAGGPGDNEQFF; cdr3_nt: TGTGCCAGCAGTCAAGGACTAGCGGGGGGGCCGGGGGACAATGAGCAGTTCTTC
v_call: TRBV28; clone_size: -; j_call: TRBJ1-5; d_call: -; cdr3_aa: CASSGRGGGYNQPQHF; cdr3_nt: TGTGCCAGCAGTGGCCGTGGGGGGGGCTATAATCAGCCCCAGCATTTT
v_call: TRBV9; clone_size: once; j_call: TRBJ1-4; d_call: -; cdr3_aa: CASSGGLNEKLFF; cdr3_nt: TGTGCCAGCAGCGGGGGGCTTAATGAAAAACTGTTTTTT
v_call: TRBV19; clone_size: -; j_call: TRBJ1-5; d_call: -; cdr3_aa: CASSAQGRSNQPQHF; cdr3_nt: TGTGCCAGTAGTGCACAGGGTAGGAGCAATCAGCCCCAGCATTTT
v_call: TRBV5-1; clone_size: -; j_call: TRBJ2-3; d_call: -; cdr3_aa: CASSPGQGGPYSTDTQYF; cdr3_nt: TGCGCCAGCAGCCCAGGACAGGGAGGGCCTTACAGCACAGATACGCAGTATTTT
v_call: TRBV7-2; clone_size: -; j_call: TRBJ1-1; d_call: -; cdr3_aa: CASSLGAGNTEAFF; cdr3_nt: TGTGCCAGCAGCTTAGGCGCGGGTAACACTGAAGCTTTCTTT
v_call: TRBV2; clone_size: -; j_call: TRBJ2-3; d_call: TRBD2; cdr3_aa: CASSDTGGPADTQYF; cdr3_nt: TGTGCCAGCAGTGACACGGGGGGGCCGGCAGATACGCAGTATTTT
v_call: TRBV2; clone_size: -; j_call: TRBJ2-7; d_call: TRBD1; cdr3_aa: CASSDTRTGDEQYF; cdr3_nt: TGTGCCAGCAGTGATACGCGGACAGGGGACGAGCAGTACTTC
v_call: TRBV2; clone_size: -; j_call: TRBJ2-1; d_call: -; cdr3_aa: CASQQGGYNEQFF; cdr3_nt: TGTGCCAGCCAGCAGGGAGGCTACAATGAGCAGTTCTTC
v_call: TRBV28; clone_size: -; j_call: TRBJ2-5; d_call: -; cdr3_aa: CASSFSSKETQYF; cdr3_nt: TGTGCCAGCAGTTTCTCCAGTAAGGAGACCCAGTACTTC
v_call: TRBV6-1; clone_size: -; j_call: TRBJ1-6; d_call: TRBD1; cdr3_aa: CASSDLRLLGQGRSPLHF; cdr3_nt: TGTGCCAGCAGTGACCTCAGATTGTTGGGACAGGGTAGATCACCCCTCCACTTT
v_call: TRBV5-1; clone_size: -; j_call: TRBJ2-1; d_call: TRBD2; cdr3_aa: CASSLGLAAYNEQFF; cdr3_nt: TGCGCCAGCAGCCTGGGACTAGCGGCCTACAATGAGCAGTTCTTC
v_call: TRBV24-1; clone_size: -; j_call: TRBJ2-1; d_call: TRBD2; cdr3_aa: CATSDAGTSFGNEQFF; cdr3_nt: TGTGCCACCAGTGATGCCGGGACTAGTTTTGGCAATGAGCAGTTCTTC
v_call: TRBV19; clone_size: -; j_call: TRBJ2-7; d_call: -; cdr3_aa: CASRIRLAGAYEQYF; cdr3_nt: TGTGCCAGTAGAATCCGGCTAGCCGGGGCCTACGAGCAGTACTTC
v_call: TRBV6-5; clone_size: few; j_call: TRBJ1-5; d_call: -; cdr3_aa: CASTGQDYSNQPQHF; cdr3_nt: TGTGCCAGCACCGGTCAGGACTATAGCAATCAGCCCCAGCATTTT
v_call: TRBV11-2; clone_size: -; j_call: TRBJ2-1; d_call: TRBD2; cdr3_aa: CASSLPREGSGDEQFF; cdr3_nt: TGTGCCAGCAGTCTCCCGCGGGAGGGGTCTGGAGATGAGCAGTTCTTC
v_call: TRBV6-5; clone_size: -; j_call: TRBJ2-7; d_call: TRBD1; cdr3_aa: CASSFDRVALYEQYF; cdr3_nt: TGTGCCAGCAGTTTCGACAGGGTCGCCCTCTACGAGCAGTACTTC
v_call: TRBV28; clone_size: once; j_call: TRBJ1-5; d_call: -; cdr3_aa: CASSLGSGVLPQHF; cdr3_nt: TGTGCCAGCAGTTTGGGCAGTGGCGTCCTGCCCCAGCATTTT
v_call: TRBV24-1; clone_size: -; j_call: TRBJ2-7; d_call: TRBD2; cdr3_aa: CATSVSGREQYF; cdr3_nt: TGTGCCACCAGTGTAAGCGGGAGGGAGCAGTACTTC
v_call: TRBV10-2; clone_size: -; j_call: TRBJ1-2; d_call: -; cdr3_aa: CASSGSDRNYGYTF; cdr3_nt: TGCGCCAGCAGTGGTTCAGACAGGAACTATGGCTACACCTTC
v_call: TRBV12-3/TRBV12-4; clone_size: -; j_call: TRBJ1-1; d_call: -; cdr3_aa: CASSLWIRAPDF; cdr3_nt: TGTGCCAGCAGTCTCTGGATCAGGGCCCCGGACTTT
v_call: TRBV28; clone_size: -; j_call: TRBJ2-1; d_call: TRBD2; cdr3_aa: CASSPMREGPGEQFF; cdr3_nt: TGTGCCAGCAGTCCAATGCGGGAGGGGCCGGGGGAGCAGTTCTTC
v_call: TRBV27; clone_size: -; j_call: TRBJ1-3; d_call: -; cdr3_aa: CASRLQGAGNTIYF; cdr3_nt: TGTGCCAGCAGGCTACAGGGTGCCGGAAACACCATATATTTT
v_call: TRBV28; clone_size: -; j_call: TRBJ2-7; d_call: -; cdr3_aa: CASRPLTPLYEQYF; cdr3_nt: TGTGCCAGCAGACCACTAACCCCCCTTTACGAGCAGTACTTC
v_call: TRBV7-2; clone_size: -; j_call: TRBJ1-2; d_call: -; cdr3_aa: CASSLALGGSGYTF; cdr3_nt: TGTGCCAGCAGCTTAGCGCTAGGAGGGTCGGGCTACACCTTC
v_call: TRBV11-3; clone_size: -; j_call: TRBJ1-3; d_call: -; cdr3_aa: CASSLSRQQGNTIYF; cdr3_nt: TGTGCCAGCAGCCTCTCCAGACAACAAGGAAACACCATATATTTT
v_call: TRBV23-1; clone_size: -; j_call: TRBJ1-6; d_call: -; cdr3_aa: CASIYWKFRVGSYNSPLHF; cdr3_nt: TGCGCCAGCATATATTGGAAATTCAGGGTAGGCTCCTATAATTCACCCCTCCACTTT
v_call: TRBV27; clone_size: -; j_call: TRBJ2-7; d_call: TRBD1; cdr3_aa: CASSLWDREEQYF; cdr3_nt: TGTGCCAGCAGTTTATGGGACAGGGAGGAGCAGTACTTC
v_call: TRBV28; clone_size: -; j_call: TRBJ2-5; d_call: TRBD2; cdr3_aa: CASSYQREGQETQYF; cdr3_nt: TGTGCCAGCAGTTACCAGCGGGAGGGCCAGGAGACCCAGTACTTC